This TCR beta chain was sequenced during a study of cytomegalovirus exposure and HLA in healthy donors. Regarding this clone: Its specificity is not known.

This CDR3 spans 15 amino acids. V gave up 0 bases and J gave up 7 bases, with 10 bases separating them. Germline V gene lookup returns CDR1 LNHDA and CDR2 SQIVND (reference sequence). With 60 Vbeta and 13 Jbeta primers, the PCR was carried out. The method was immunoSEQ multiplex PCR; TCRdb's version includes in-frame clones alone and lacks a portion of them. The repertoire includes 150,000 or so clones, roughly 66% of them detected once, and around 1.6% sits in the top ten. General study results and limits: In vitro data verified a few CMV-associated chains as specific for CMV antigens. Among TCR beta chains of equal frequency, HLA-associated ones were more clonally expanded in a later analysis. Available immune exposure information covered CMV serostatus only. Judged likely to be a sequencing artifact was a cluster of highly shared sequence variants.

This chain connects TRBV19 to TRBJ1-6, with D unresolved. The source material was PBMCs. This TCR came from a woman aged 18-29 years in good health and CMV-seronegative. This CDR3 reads CASSIDKGENSPLHF. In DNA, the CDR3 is TGTGCCAGTAGTATAGATAAGGGAGAGAATTCACCCCTCCACTTT.